This T cell receptor beta chain was sequenced for a study of T cell responses to AZD1222 COVID-19 vaccine. Details on this clone: Its antigen is as yet unknown.

V lost 6 bases to trimming and J lost 2 bases; unmatched junction nucleotides: 19. This CDR3 spans 18 amino acids. Looked up from germline, CDR1 is SQVTM and CDR2 is ANQGSEA. Study-wide results and limits: Spike-specific TCR breadth rose after two AZD1222 doses, and depth rose as well.

Produced via immunoSEQ multiplex PCR; TCRdb's table is partial and in-frame only. The sample lists roughly 150,000 clones; 80% to 90% were seen once. The gene calls are TRBV29-1 and TRBJ2-7, with 10 bases fitting TRBD2. This TCR was recovered from an adult in good health. The specimen comprised peripheral blood, sampled on day 0 of AZD1222 vaccination. The CDR3 region is CSVLGASGRALSPYEQYF. The CDR3 DNA sequence: TGCAGCGTCTTAGGGGCGAGCGGGAGGGCCCTGTCCCCCTACGAGCAGTACTTC.